The 15 T cell receptor beta chains in this list originate from one sample, sequenced in a study of T cell changes during pregnancy in multiple sclerosis. This table comes from immunoSEQ multiplex PCR, and its TCRdb copy is limited to in-frame clones, with some not included. The sample yields about 77,000 clones, approximately 94% seen once. The sequences come from peripheral blood, collected after pregnancy. Receptors originate from a female donor in good health, enrolled as a control in a pregnancy study.

The chain recombines TRBV11-2 with TRBJ1-4; a weak D match, TRBD1 (5 bases). The V gene lost 5 bases and the J gene lost 7 bases, with 11 bases spanning the gap. Germline CDR1 is SGHAT and CDR2 is FQNNGV. The CDR3 sequence is 13 residues long. The CDR3 spells CASSVGGSEKLFF. For the CDR3, the DNA is TGTGCCAGCAGCGTGGGGGGGAGTGAAAAACTGTTTTTT.

This rearrangement joins TRBV5-1 to TRBJ1-5; unclear D gene. Germline V gene sequence: CDR1 SGHRS, CDR2 YFSETQ. The CDR3 runs to 14 residues. Trimming shortened V by 3 bases and J by 4 bases, and 11 bases separated the two germline ends. CDR3 region: CASSYDGGNQPQHF. The CDR3 DNA reads as TGCGCCAGCAGCTACGACGGCGGTAATCAGCCCCAGCATTTT.

The chain uses TRBV7-3 and TRBJ2-5, with a possible D match to TRBD2 (6 bases). Germline loops: CDR1 SGHTA, CDR2 FQGTGA. The CDR3 is 15 residues long. V was cut by 4 bases and J by 5 bases, with 17 bases left in between. Here the CDR3 reads CASSSSREWGETQYF. The DNA of the CDR3 is TGTGCCAGCAGCTCAAGCCGGGAGTGGGGCGAGACCCAGTACTTC. The variable domain in full, with the rest retrieved from reference TRBV7-3 and TRBJ2-5, is GAGVSQTPSNKVTEKGKYVELRCDPISGHTALYWYRQSLGQGPEFLIYFQGTGAADDSGLPNDRFFAVRPEGSVSTLKIQRTERGDSAVYLCASSSSREWGETQYFGPGTRLLVL.

The chain joins TRBV2 to TRBJ2-3; 9 bases agree with TRBD1. The CDR3 length is 14 residues. J lost 8 bases, V lost 6 bases, and 9 bases had no gene match. From germline, CDR1 is SNHLY and CDR2 FYNNEI. This chain's CDR3 is CASSPTGGRGTQYF. The CDR3 DNA is TGTGCCAGCAGCCCGACAGGGGGACGAGGTACGCAGTATTTT. The full variable domain, completed using reference TRBV2 and TRBJ2-3, is EPEVTQTPSHQVTQMGQEVILRCVPISNHLYFYWYRQILGQKVEFLVSFYNNEISEKSEIFDDQFSVERPDGSNFTLKIRSTKLEDSAMYFCASSPTGGRGTQYFGPGTRLTVL.

V gene TRBV6-5 combines with J gene TRBJ1-6; 7 bases map to TRBD1. From germline, CDR1 is MNHEY and CDR2 SVGAGI. CDR3 size: 15 residues. V gave up 6 bases and J gave up 4 bases; unmatched junction bases: 6. CDR3 region: CASRARDSYNSPLHF. The CDR3 DNA follows: TGTGCCAGCAGAGCCCGGGACAGTTATAATTCACCCCTCCACTTT.

The chain joins TRBV21-1 to TRBJ1-2; no DNA check was done on the table's D call, TRBD1. TRBV21-1 constitutes a pseudogene. The CDR3 length is 16 residues. CDR3 protein: CASSKSRDRQNYGYTF. DNA of the CDR3: TGTGCCAGCAGCAAATCCCGGGACAGGCAAAACTATGGCTACACCTTC.

The chain couples TRBV7-6 to TRBJ1-2, with D maybe TRBD1 (5 bases). The V end was cut by 3 bases, the J end by 6 bases, with 17 bases between. The CDR3 has 15 residues. The germline gives CDR1 SGHVS, CDR2 FNYEAQ. The CDR3 loop reads CASSLGGVLSDGYTF. DNA of the CDR3: TGTGCCAGCAGCTTGGGGGGGGTTTTGAGTGATGGCTACACCTTC. The whole variable domain, filled in from reference TRBV7-6 and TRBJ1-2, reads GAGVSQSPRYKVTKRGQDVALRCDPISGHVSLYWYRQALGQGPEFLTYFNYEAQQDKSGLPNDRFSAERPEGSISTLTIQRTEQRDSAMYRCASSLGGVLSDGYTFGSGTRLTVV.

The chain joins TRBV7-6 to TRBJ2-5; TRBD1 matches 7 bases. CDR3 length equals 14 residues. CDR1 and CDR2 from the germline V gene are SGHVS and FNYEAQ. J lost 2 bases, V lost 2 bases, and 2 bases had no gene match. CDR3 DNA sequence: TGTGCCAGCAGCTTAACAGGGGAACAAGAGACCCAGTACTTC. This codes for CASSLTGEQETQYF.

This chain connects TRBV7-9 to TRBJ2-5; 11 bases align to TRBD2. In germline, CDR1 is SEHNR, CDR2 FQNEAQ (reference sequence). This CDR3 comprises 18 residues. With V trimmed by 0 bases and J by 1 base, 7 bases remained unmatched. In DNA, the CDR3 is TGTGCCAGCAGCTTAGCGCGGCTAGCGGGGGGTTCCCAAGAGACCCAGTACTTC. It codes for CASSLARLAGGSQETQYF. The variable domain in full, with the rest retrieved from reference TRBV7-9 and TRBJ2-5, is DTGVSQNPRHKITKRGQNVTFRCDPISEHNRLYWYRQTLGQGPEFLTYFQNEAQLEKSRLLSDRFSAERPKGSFSTLEIQRTEQGDSAMYLCASSLARLAGGSQETQYFGPGTRLLVL.

The gene calls are TRBV5-1 and TRBJ1-2; no definite D call. Between the trimmed V and J ends, which lost 0 bases and 2 bases, there was a span of 8 bases. Germline CDR1 is SGHRS and CDR2 is YFSETQ. The CDR3 loop spans 14 amino acids. CDR3 sequence: CASSLGHTNYGYTF. The CDR3 DNA is TGCGCCAGCAGCTTGGGACACACCAACTATGGCTACACCTTC.

The genes are TRBV9 and TRBJ2-1; a weak D match, TRBD1 (6 bases). V was trimmed by 0 bases and J by 5 bases, leaving 12 bases between them. Germline V gene sequence: CDR1 SGDLS, CDR2 YYNGEE. CDR3 length: 15 amino acids. CDR3 in amino acids: CASSVGTGKDNEQFF. The CDR3 region has the DNA TGTGCCAGCAGCGTAGGTACAGGGAAGGACAATGAGCAGTTCTTC.

V is TRBV5-1 and J is TRBJ2-1; 7 bases match TRBD2. This CDR3 is 16 amino acids long. V shed 6 bases and J 3 bases; nucleotides not matched to a gene: 12. Germline values: CDR1 SGHRS, CDR2 YFSETQ. The CDR3 reads CASNREAGMNYNEQFF. The CDR3 DNA reads as TGCGCCAGCAATCGAGAAGCGGGGATGAACTACAATGAGCAGTTCTTC.

The V and J genes are TRBV10-2 and TRBJ2-3; 8 bases match TRBD1. The CDR3 sequence is 13 residues long. V shed 6 bases and J 4 bases; nucleotides not matched to a gene: 3. Looked up from germline, CDR1 is WSHSY and CDR2 is SAAADI. The CDR3: CASRQGDADTQYF. The CDR3, as DNA: TGCGCCAGCAGACAGGGGGACGCAGATACGCAGTATTTT.

This clone was found once. For the CDR3, the DNA is TGTGCCAGCAGTCCTCTCAGGGGACAGGGGGCGGATGCCCCGGGCGCTGAAGCTTTCTTT. Its protein product is CASSPLRGQGADAPGAEAFF. The J gene is TRBJ1-1, the V gene TRBV5-4; 12 nucleotides agree with TRBD1. Germline CDR1 and CDR2: SGHNT and YYREEE (reference sequence). After removal of 5 bases from V and 6 bases from J, the junction contained 23 bases not matched to a gene. This CDR3 has 20 residues.

The rearrangement uses TRBV4-3 and TRBJ2-1, with TRBD2 identical over 13 bases. Unmatched junction bases numbered 9, after V lost 1 base and J lost 9 bases. The CDR3 has 17 amino acids. Germline V gene data show CDR1 as LGHNA and CDR2 as YSLEER. The CDR3 nucleotides are TGCGCCAGCAGCCAAGTCCTCTCGGGACTAGCGGGATCTGAGCAGTTCTTC. Protein product: CASSQVLSGLAGSEQFF.